A selection of T cell receptor beta chains follows, all from one sample in a study of long-term antiretroviral therapy in people with HIV. Some clones are missing from TCRdb's copy, which holds only in-frame ones; the method was immunoSEQ multiplex PCR. The table lists 30,000 to 40,000 clones, roughly 80% of them singletons. The source was unsorted PBMCs, collected 0.4 years before starting antiretroviral therapy. All receptors come from a man aged 18 to 30 with HIV. Each CDR3 is given with its conserved first and last residue. The D gene is left open where the match is weak. Only part of the rows carry a size: once, few, many, or a class if the clone is expanded.

TRBJ2-7,TRBV7-3,.,TRBD2,TGTGCCAGCAGCCCTGGGGTAGCGGGACTCGAGCAGTACTTC,CASSPGVAGLEQYF
TRBJ2-7,TRBV5-1,.,.,TGCGCCAGCAGCTTGGCCGGGACGAATGCCTACGAGCAGTACTTC,CASSLAGTNAYEQYF
TRBJ1-5,TRBV27,.,.,TGTGCCAGCAGTTTAGGATTTGGGTTAAATCAGCCCCAGCATTTT,CASSLGFGLNQPQHF
TRBJ2-4,TRBV5-6,.,TRBD2,TGTGCCAGCAGCACGGGACTAGCTAAAAACATTCAGTACTTC,CASSTGLAKNIQYF
TRBJ2-2,TRBV19,.,TRBD2,TGTGCCAGTAGTATCAGCGGGAGGGCCCGTCACACCGGGGAGCTGTTTTTT,CASSISGRARHTGELFF
TRBJ2-7,TRBV7-9,.,.,TGTGCCAGCAGCTTAGTAAGCAGGCGTTCCGAGCAGTACTTC,CASSLVSRRSEQYF
TRBJ2-7,TRBV7-3,.,.,TGTGCCAGCAGCTTCCTAGTGGCTAGCCGTAGGAGCTCCTACGAGCAGTACTTC,CASSFLVASRRSSYEQYF
TRBJ2-5,TRBV7-9,.,.,TGTGCCAGCAGCTTGGGAGTTCAAGAGACCCAGTACTTC,CASSLGVQETQYF
TRBJ1-1,TRBV4-2,.,.,TGTGCCAGCAGCCATGGAAGACAGTTCACGGGCATGAACACTGAAGCTTTCTTT,CASSHGRQFTGMNTEAFF
TRBJ2-3,TRBV6-5,.,TRBD2,TGTGCCACCTCCTCAGGTAGCGGGGGAACAGATACGCAGTATTTT,CATSSGSGGTDTQYF
TRBJ1-2,TRBV29-1,.,.,TGCAGCGTTGCGCCAGGGGATAACTATGGCTACACCTTC,CSVAPGDNYGYTF
TRBJ2-7,TRBV7-2,.,.,TGTGCCAGCAGCCCGGGGACACCTTCCGAGCAGTACTTC,CASSPGTPSEQYF
TRBJ2-1,TRBV5-1,.,TRBD2,TGCGCCAGCAGCTTGGCCGAAGCGGGAGTCGGCGAGCAGTTCTTC,CASSLAEAGVGEQFF
TRBJ2-5,TRBV29-1,.,.,TGCAGCGTTACCCCCGTCCTTATCGGAGAGACCCAGTACTTC,CSVTPVLIGETQYF
TRBJ1-3,TRBV5-5,.,.,TGTGCCAGCAGCTTGTTGGTCATGGAGGGAAACACCATATATTTT,CASSLLVMEGNTIYF
TRBJ1-6,TRBV6-5,.,TRBD1,TGTGCCAGCAGTCTTGAGGGGGCGCGATCACCCCTCCACTTT,CASSLEGARSPLHF
TRBJ2-1,TRBV7-2,.,.,TGTGCCAGCAGCTTAACAGGGAACAATGAGCAGTTCTTC,CASSLTGNNEQFF
TRBJ2-3,TRBV28,.,.,TGTGCCAGCACTATAGGAGGGAGCTCCGCAGATACGCAGTATTTT,CASTIGGSSADTQYF
TRBJ2-1,TRBV5-1,.,.,TGCGCCAGCAGCTTCCCGGGACAAGGTCAGGCTGAGCAGTTCTTC,CASSFPGQGQAEQFF
TRBJ1-5,TRBV7-9,.,.,TGTGCCAGCAGCTTAAATTGGAATCAGCCCCAGCATTTT,CASSLNWNQPQHF
TRBJ2-2,TRBV2,.,TRBD1,TGTGCCAGCACGGGACAGGGTGTCGGTTACACCGGGGAGCTGTTTTTT,CASTGQGVGYTGELFF
TRBJ1-6,TRBV28,.,.,TGTGCCAGCAGGGGGAGGGTCTATAATTCACCCCTCCACTTT,CASRGRVYNSPLHF
TRBJ2-3,TRBV6-5,once,TRBD2,TGTGCCAGCAGTCGCTTCGGGGGGGATACGCAGTATTTT,CASSRFGGDTQYF
TRBJ2-7,TRBV6-5,.,.,TGTGCCAGCAGTTACGGGGGGTTTCCCACCTACGAGCAGTACTTC,CASSYGGFPTYEQYF